What follows is one TCR beta chain and its context. Clones were read by immunoSEQ multiplex PCR, and TCRdb kept only the in-frame ones, dropping some. The sample holds 100,000 to 150,000 clones, 80% to 90% seen once. The entry originates in a study of cytotoxic CD8 clonotypes in ibrutinib-treated CLL. Study-level background: Response samples were drawn at a median of approximately 11 months of treatment, range 6 to 36.

The V segment lost 1 base and the J segment 5 bases; nucleotides outside the gene matches: 6. Germline V lookup: CDR1 LGHNA, CDR2 YSLEER. The CDR3 has 15 residues. The TCR comes from a human donor with chronic lymphocytic leukemia. The J gene is TRBJ2-5, the V gene TRBV4-3, with 8 nucleotides matching TRBD1. This specimen was PBMCs, taken after 24 months of ibrutinib treatment. DNA for the CDR3: TGCGCCAGCAGCCAAGGATCAGGGGGCGGGGAGACCCAGTACTTC. Translating gives CASSQGSGGGETQYF.